The source of this TCR beta chain is a study of T cells in Graves' hyperthyroidism and ophthalmopathy. The CDR3 loop spans 16 amino acids. The trim removed 5 bases at V and 2 bases at J, leaving 10 bases unmatched. CDR1 and CDR2 from the germline V gene are SEHNR and FQNEAQ (reference sequence). This clonotype has only a few counts. With a duration under 2 months, the hyperthyroidism was newly diagnosed in patients aged 18 to 65. There were TCR beta CDR3 regions amplified from RNA transcripts. The HTBI primer set served for first-round RT-PCR of the TCR CDR3. MiXCR was run by TCRdb on the multiplex PCR reads, yielding one entry per CDR3 protein. The sample contains 460,000 or so distinct CDR3 sequences, 13% to 15% of which appear only once.

The sequenced material came from blood. The source of this sequence is a woman between 18 and 29 years old with Graves' hyperthyroidism. The rearrangement uses TRBV7-9 and TRBJ2-3; 7 nucleotides line up with TRBD2. The CDR3, as DNA: TGTGCCAGCAGCCTCCGTCTAGCGGAGCTCACAGATACGCAGTATTTT. Residues: CASSLRLAELTDTQYF.